Here is one T cell receptor (beta chain) with its context. Trimming cost V 4 bases and J 0 bases, with 14 bases left between them. Per the germline V gene, CDR1 is SGHNT and CDR2 is YYREEE (reference sequence). CDR3 length: 16 amino acids. In the original processing: Estimates of nucleated cell counts were drawn from the amplification of reference gene primers. The table came from immunoSEQ multiplex PCR; TCRdb's copy has only in-frame clones and leaves some out. V, J and clone size are those of that table, while D and trimming were read from the DNA. The sample holds approximately 89,000 clones, about 95% seen once. The data derive from a study of blood T cell repertoires in COVID-19. Study-wide context: Italy, Spain and the United States were the sources of the convalescent and acute COVID-19 samples. T cells, B-cell-depleted T cells, or PBMCs supplied cDNA or gDNA.

The TCR originated in a human donor with active COVID-19. The donor label of this sample is uncertain. The sample consisted of peripheral blood. The chain combines TRBV5-4 with TRBJ1-3; D uncertain. In DNA, the CDR3 is TGTGCCAGCAGCCCTTTCCCGGAGAGCTCTGGAAACACCATATATTTT. This gives the protein CASSPFPESSGNTIYF.